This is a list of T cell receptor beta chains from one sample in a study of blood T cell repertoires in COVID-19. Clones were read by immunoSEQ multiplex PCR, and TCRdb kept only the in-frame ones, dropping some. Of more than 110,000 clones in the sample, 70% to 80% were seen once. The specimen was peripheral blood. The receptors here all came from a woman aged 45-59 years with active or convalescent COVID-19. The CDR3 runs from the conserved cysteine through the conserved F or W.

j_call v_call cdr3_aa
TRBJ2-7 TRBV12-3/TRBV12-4 CASSLTGSYEQYF
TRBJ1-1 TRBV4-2 CASSQDKSNTEAFF
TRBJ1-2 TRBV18 CASPTRVETGFVLGLDYGYTF
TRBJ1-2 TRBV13 CASSPTGASYGYTF
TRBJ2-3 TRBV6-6 CASSYSVVTDTQYF
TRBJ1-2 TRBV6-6 CAGRGVNYGYTF
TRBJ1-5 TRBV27 CASSIRGGGNQPQHF
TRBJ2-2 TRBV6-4 CASSVLAGETGELFF
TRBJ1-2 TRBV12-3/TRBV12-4 CASYSRDRGGYTF
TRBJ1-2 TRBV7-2 CASSLGQNANYGYTF
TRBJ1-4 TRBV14 CASSHGQGLGEKLFF
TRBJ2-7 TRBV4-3 CASSQDVYRPYEQYF
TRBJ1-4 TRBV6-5 CATGTTQRGKLFF
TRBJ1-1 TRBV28 CASSITGERDTEAFF
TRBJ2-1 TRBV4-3 CASSQDGGRYNEQFF
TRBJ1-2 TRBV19 CASKVAGNYGYTF
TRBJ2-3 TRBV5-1 CASSLVAGGQVDTQYF
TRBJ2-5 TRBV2 CASSYGTSGGQETQYF
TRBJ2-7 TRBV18 CASSPSPYEQYF
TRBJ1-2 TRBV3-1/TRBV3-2 CASSRGQGQGGYTF
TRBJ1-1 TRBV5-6 CASSRTGGTNTEAFF
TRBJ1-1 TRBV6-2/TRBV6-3 CASSITGKVTEAFF
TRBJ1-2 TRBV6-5 CASSYGRYGYTF
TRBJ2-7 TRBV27 CASSKLAGPSYEQYF
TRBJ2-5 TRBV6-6 CASSYSRTGDETQYF
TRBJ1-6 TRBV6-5 CASSYSDRGGSPLHF
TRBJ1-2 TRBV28 CASSPGSGGLGNGYTF
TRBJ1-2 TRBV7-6 CASSSPGGTSYTF
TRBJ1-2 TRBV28 CASTLDGGSATTNYGYTF
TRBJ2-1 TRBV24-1 CATSVPGGEQFF
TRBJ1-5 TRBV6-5 CASYDRAGQPQHF
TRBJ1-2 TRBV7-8 CASSPDRGGYTF
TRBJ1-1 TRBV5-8 CASSSGGANTEAFF
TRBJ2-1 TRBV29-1 CSVRPRGKVVNEQFF
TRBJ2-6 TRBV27 CASSPGTGLSGANVLTF
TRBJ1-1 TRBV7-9 CASSSWTFGTRDTEAFF
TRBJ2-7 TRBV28 CASSSGVYEQYF
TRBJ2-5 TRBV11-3 CASSLGGNQETQYF
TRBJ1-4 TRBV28 CASSFAGGTVNEKLFF
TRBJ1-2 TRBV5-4 CASSLGTGGLVGYTF
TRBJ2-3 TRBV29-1 CSAWGQDTDTQYF
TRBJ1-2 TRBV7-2 CASSPGTGVYGYTF
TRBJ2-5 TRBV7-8 CASSPEGAPQETQYF
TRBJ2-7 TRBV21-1 CATYSRGPSGGDPYEQYF
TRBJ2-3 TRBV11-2 CASSPGFGGLAGEGDTQYF
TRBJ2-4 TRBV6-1 CASSEAGAVKNIQYF
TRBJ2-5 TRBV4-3 CASSQELAGGPVIETQYF
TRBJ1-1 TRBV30 CAWSPGQGMNTEAFF
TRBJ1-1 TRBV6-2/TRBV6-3 CASSYSTNRAQGAFF
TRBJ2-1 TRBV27 CASSLSGGGSSHEQFF
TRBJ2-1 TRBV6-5 CASRDRAHNEQFF
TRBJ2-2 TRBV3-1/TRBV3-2 CASSPGLAGVAGELFF
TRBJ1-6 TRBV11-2 CASSLVLTAGLGPLHF
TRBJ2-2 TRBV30 CAWGGQGNTGELFF
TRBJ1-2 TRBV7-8 CASSLFSGNYGYTF
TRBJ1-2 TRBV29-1 CSVEVAGGKSAF
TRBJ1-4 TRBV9 CASSVRPTANEKLFF
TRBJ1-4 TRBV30 CAWRYSKGLNEKLFF
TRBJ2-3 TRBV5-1 CASSWTDSTDTQYF
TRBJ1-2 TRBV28 CASSLGFNYGYTF